This T cell receptor beta chain emerged from a study of Tregs in tolerant kidney transplant recipients. With 3 bases removed from V and 7 bases from J, the gap between germline ends came to 12 bases. The CDR3 covers 13 residues. Germline V gives CDR1 SGHTA, CDR2 FQGNSA. Only in-frame clones appear in the TCRdb table, and some are missing; sequencing was by immunoSEQ multiplex PCR. The sample holds 110,000 or so clones; around 90% are singletons and the top ten take approximately 0.3%. The input for sequencing was CD4+ T cells from blood, taken before the transplant. This chain links TRBV7-2 with TRBJ1-1; maybe TRBD1 (6 bases). The receptor was isolated from a human donor who received a combined kidney and bone marrow transplant. The CDR3 sequence is CASSLVRTDEAFF. The CDR3 nucleotides read TGTGCCAGCAGCTTGGTCCGGACAGATGAAGCTTTCTTT.